The 27 T cell receptor beta chains given below trace back to one sample, sequenced in a study of identical twins. TCRdb reprocessed the 5' RACE reads via MiXCR and lists one record per CDR3 protein. The data hold about 890,000 distinct CDR3 sequences, with approximately 13% observed a single time. The same sample was also used in a study of yellow fever vaccine responses in identical twins.

The sample comprised PBMCs. The receptors come from a woman between 18 and 29 years old in good health.

Only a few counts were recorded for this clonotype. The rearrangement joins TRBV5-1 to TRBJ2-1; the match to TRBD2 covers 7 bases. CDR1 SGHRS and CDR2 YFSETQ come from the germline V gene. The CDR3 runs to 16 residues. The ends lost 3 bases at V and 4 bases at J; junction bases unmatched: 10. CDR3 sequence: CASSSPSGKGYNEQFF. DNA of the CDR3: TGCGCCAGCAGCTCCCCGAGCGGGAAAGGATACAATGAGCAGTTCTTC.

A note on this clonotype: An end of the junction does not agree with germline; a read error may underlie this. The V and J genes are TRBV7-9 and TRBJ2-5; D is unclear. CDR3 length equals 15 residues. Germline assignment: CDR1 SEHNR and CDR2 FQNEAQ (reference sequence). The CDR3 region has the DNA TGTGCCAGCAGCTTAGGCCGGGCCGTAAAAGAAACCCAGTACTTC. The encoded protein is CASSLGRAVKETQYF.

The genes are TRBV29-1 and TRBJ2-5; D may be TRBD1 or TRBD2 (5 bases each). This CDR3 is built from 13 residues. Deletions cut 3 bases from V and 5 bases from J, with 13 bases between. The germline CDR1 and CDR2 sequences are SQVTM and ANQGSEA. CDR3 sequence reads: CSVESRDGETQYF. The DNA for the CDR3 is TGCAGCGTTGAGTCCCGGGACGGGGAGACCCAGTACTTC.

This clonotype was recorded a few times. V usage is TRBV2 and J usage is TRBJ2-1; TRBD1 is a possible D gene (5 bases). The V gene lost 6 bases and the J gene lost 4 bases, with 10 bases spanning the gap. The CDR3 totals 13 residues. Germline CDR1 reads SNHLY; CDR2 reads FYNNEI. The CDR3: CASSRQSYNEQFF. As DNA, the CDR3 is TGTGCCAGCAGCCGACAGAGTTACAATGAGCAGTTCTTC.

This clonotype was observed a handful of times. V is TRBV29-1 and J is TRBJ1-2; D unresolved. The V end was cut by 6 bases, the J end by 3 bases, with 11 bases between. This CDR3 spans 12 amino acids. CDR1 is SQVTM and CDR2 is ANQGSEA in the germline V gene. The CDR3 DNA sequence: TGCAGCGTGCTAATGGGTGACTATGGCTACACCTTC. This codes for CSVLMGDYGYTF.

V usage is TRBV9 and J usage is TRBJ2-1; possibly TRBD1 for D (6 bases). The CDR3 is 15 amino acids. Between the trimmed V and J ends, which lost 2 bases and 2 bases, there was a span of 11 bases. The germline V gene has CDR1 SGDLS and CDR2 YYNGEE. CDR3 in amino acids: CASSVDRLAYNEQFF. CDR3 DNA sequence: TGTGCCAGCAGCGTCGACAGGCTCGCCTACAATGAGCAGTTCTTC.

Here the CDR3 DNA reads TGTGCCACCAGTGATCCGGCCCAGCCCACAGATACGCAGTATTTT. Amino acid sequence: CATSDPAQPTDTQYF. The V and J genes are TRBV24-1 and TRBJ2-3; no clear D. CDR3 length equals 15 residues. Germline loops: CDR1 KGHDR, CDR2 SFDVKD. The ends were cut back, 3 bases at V and 2 bases at J, with 11 bases in the middle.

The chain uses TRBV3-1 and TRBJ2-1; D is perhaps TRBD2 (5 bases). The germline V gene has CDR1 LGHDT and CDR2 YNNKEL (reference sequence). The V gene lost 4 bases and the J gene lost 0 bases, with 16 bases spanning the gap. This CDR3 is 17 amino acids long. In DNA form, the CDR3 reads TGTGCCAGCAGCCGTTTAGACTCGGCGGGCTCCTACAATGAGCAGTTCTTC. It codes for CASSRLDSAGSYNEQFF.

As for this clonotype: With a much larger clone just one base away, this may be a read error. This chain connects TRBV2 to TRBJ2-5, with D hard to call. Germline-derived CDR1 and CDR2 are SNHLY and FYNNEI. The V and J ends lost 6 bases and 5 bases respectively, with 7 bases between them. This CDR3 comprises 11 residues. CDR3 region: CASRIVETQYF. CDR3 DNA: TGTGCCAGCAGGATAGTGGAGACCCAGTACTTC.

Many counts were recorded for this clonotype. V gene TRBV11-1 combines with J gene TRBJ2-6; 12 positions match TRBD1. CDR1 is SGHAT, CDR2 FQDESV, per germline (reference sequence). This CDR3 has 18 residues. Trimming at V came to 6 bases and at J to 0 bases, leaving 6 bases not matched to a gene. The CDR3 DNA follows: TGTGCCAGCAGTAAGACGGGACAGGGGGCCTCTGGGGCCAACGTCCTGACTTTC. Its translation: CASSKTGQGASGANVLTF.

J is TRBJ2-6 and V is TRBV12-3 or TRBV12-4; D may be TRBD2 (5 bases). The CDR3 is made up of 17 amino acids. V was pared by 4 bases and J by 2 bases, with 15 bases between. The CDR3 reads CASSSFTRVAGANVLTF. CDR3 sequence (DNA): TGTGCCAGCAGTTCGTTTACTAGGGTGGCTGGGGCCAACGTCCTGACTTTC.

A remark on this clonotype: One junction end disagrees with the germline gene, perhaps due to a read error. The CDR3, as DNA: TGCACCAGCAGCTACCAACCGGGACCGAGCACAGATACGCAGTATTTT. This encodes CTSSYQPGPSTDTQYF. The rearrangement links TRBV5-1 to TRBJ2-3; the D call may be TRBD1 or TRBD2 (5 bases each). The germline gives CDR1 SGHRS, CDR2 YFSETQ. The CDR3 loop spans 16 amino acids.

This chain joins TRBV9 and TRBJ1-1; D is undetermined. The CDR3 loop spans 13 amino acids. The germline CDR1 and CDR2 sequences are SGDLS and YYNGEE. The V and J ends lost 0 bases and 5 bases respectively, with 8 bases between them. In DNA, the CDR3 is TGTGCCAGCAGCGTAGGAGGTAAAACTGAAGCTTTCTTT. Its protein product is CASSVGGKTEAFF.

The CDR3 DNA reads TGCAGTGCTAGGGTGGCTAGCGGGAGCTATGAGCAGTTCTTC. Translated, it gives CSARVASGSYEQFF. V usage is TRBV20-1 and J usage is TRBJ2-1, with 10 bases lining up with TRBD2. The germline V gene encodes CDR1 DFQATT and CDR2 SNEGSKA (reference sequence). The CDR3 runs 14 residues. V lost 3 bases and J lost 8; bases outside the gene matches: 7.

In this sample, this clonotype turned up many times. The chain carries TRBV15 and TRBJ2-7; D ambiguous. The germline V gene encodes CDR1 LNHNV and CDR2 YYDKDF (reference sequence). The length of the CDR3 is 16 residues. Trimming took off 0 bases at V and 2 bases at J, with 14 bases between the two ends. The CDR3 reads CATSRDYPGSTYEQYF. Written as DNA, the CDR3 is TGTGCCACCAGCAGAGATTACCCAGGATCAACCTACGAGCAGTACTTC.

The chain links TRBV6-5 to TRBJ2-1, with 8 positions matching TRBD2. Losses at the gene ends were 0 bases for V and 8 bases for J; bases not matched to a gene: 9. The CDR3 totals 16 residues. Germline CDR1 and CDR2: MNHEY and SVGAGI. For the CDR3, the DNA is TGTGCCAGCAGTTACTCAGACCTAGCGGGTATGGATGAGCAGTTCTTC. Translated, it gives CASSYSDLAGMDEQFF.

The rearrangement links TRBV3-1 to TRBJ2-3; 8 bases align to TRBD1. V trimming: 6 bases; J trimming: 5 bases; junction bases outside the gene matches: 10. This CDR3 comprises 15 residues. In germline, CDR1 is LGHDT, CDR2 YNNKEL (reference sequence). Here the CDR3 DNA reads TGTGCCAGCAGAGTTACAGGGGGTATGGTAGATACGCAGTATTTT. It specifies CASRVTGGMVDTQYF.

Details on this clonotype: Compared with germline, one end of the junction differs, possibly owing to a read error. The chain links TRBV3-1 to TRBJ2-3, with 11 bases fitting TRBD2. CDR1 LGHDT and CDR2 YNNKEL come from the germline V gene (reference sequence). This CDR3 is built from 17 residues. As DNA, the CDR3 is TGTGCCTGCAGCCGGGGACTAGCGGTAACTAGCACAGATACGCAGTATTTT. This translates into CACSRGLAVTSTDTQYF.

This clonotype has ten or more counts. This chain links TRBV7-8 with TRBJ2-7; tentative D call: TRBD1 (6 bases). The germline gives CDR1 SGHVS, CDR2 FQNEAQ. CDR3 size: 13 residues. Trimming removed 4 bases at V and 6 bases at J, with 13 bases between. The CDR3, as DNA: TGTGCCAGCAGCTCCTACAGGGATGGCGAGCAGTACGTC. Translation gives CASSSYRDGEQYV.

The chain is built from TRBV12-3 or TRBV12-4 and TRBJ1-4; D not certain. V was trimmed by 5 bases and J by 8 bases, leaving 9 bases between them. The CDR3 contains 12 residues. CDR3 loop: CASSPNGEKLFF. DNA of the CDR3: TGTGCCAGCAGTCCAAACGGGGAAAAACTGTTTTTT.

This clonotype was recorded at least ten times. One end of the junction is discordant with germline, which a read error may explain. This chain joins TRBV6-5 and TRBJ2-1; D is uncertain. Germline V CDR1 and CDR2: MNHEY, SVGAGI. The CDR3 spans 11 residues. Here the CDR3 reads CASSPGREQFF. The DNA for the CDR3 is TGCGCCAGCAGCCCCGGCCGCGAGCAGTTCTTC.

This clonotype came up many times. V is TRBV6-5 and J is TRBJ2-3, with TRBD2 as a possible D gene (6 bases). CDR3 length: 14 residues. V was trimmed by 2 bases and J by 3 bases, leaving 9 bases between them. Germline assignment: CDR1 MNHEY and CDR2 SVGAGI. The CDR3 DNA reads as TGTGCCAGCAGTTACCGCCTAGCGACAGATACGCAGTATTTT. Protein product: CASSYRLATDTQYF.

This clonotype was counted at least ten times. The chain has TRBV12-3 or TRBV12-4 and TRBJ1-1, with TRBD1 as a possible D gene (6 bases). The CDR3 extends over 14 amino acids. Trimming pared 2 bases from V and 5 bases from J, leaving 12 bases between. CDR3 coding DNA: TGTGCCAGCAGTTTACGGGGGGGGCGGACTGAAGCTTTCTTT. This translates into CASSLRGGRTEAFF.

This chain uses TRBV10-1 with TRBJ2-4; 7 nucleotides match TRBD1. Trimming took 5 bases from V and 4 from J; bases not matched to a gene: 8. This CDR3 is built from 15 residues. Germline assignment: CDR1 WNHNN and CDR2 SYGVQD (reference sequence). The CDR3 loop reads CASSQGEKRKNIQYF. The CDR3 DNA reads as TGCGCCAGCAGTCAGGGGGAGAAGCGGAAAAACATTCAGTACTTC.

This clonotype came up many times. The chain recombines TRBV29-1 with TRBJ2-7; TRBD1 is a possible D gene (5 bases). The V gene's germline CDR1 is SQVTM and CDR2 ANQGSEA. Deletions cut 3 bases from V and 8 bases from J, with 17 bases between. This CDR3 comprises 13 residues. For the CDR3, the DNA is TGCAGCGTTGAGACTGCAGGGCTAAATAAGCAGTACTTC. Amino acid sequence: CSVETAGLNKQYF.

This clonotype has more than one count but fewer than ten. V gene TRBV28 combines with J gene TRBJ2-1; 12 bases are a match to TRBD2. In germline, CDR1 is MDHEN, CDR2 SYDVKM. V lost 4 bases to trimming and J lost 8 bases; unmatched junction nucleotides: 9. The CDR3 sequence is 16 residues long. The CDR3 spells CASSSGLAGPRDEQFF. CDR3 DNA sequence: TGTGCCAGCAGTTCGGGACTAGCGGGTCCCCGGGATGAGCAGTTCTTC.

In this sample, this clonotype turned up a few times. This chain joins TRBV28 and TRBJ2-3; 10 bases match TRBD2. In germline, CDR1 is MDHEN, CDR2 SYDVKM. The ends lost 4 bases at V and 1 base at J; junction bases unmatched: 5. The CDR3 runs 16 residues. The CDR3 region has the DNA TGTGCCAGCAGTTCACCAGGGACTAGCGGCACAGATACGCAGTATTTT. Its translation: CASSSPGTSGTDTQYF.